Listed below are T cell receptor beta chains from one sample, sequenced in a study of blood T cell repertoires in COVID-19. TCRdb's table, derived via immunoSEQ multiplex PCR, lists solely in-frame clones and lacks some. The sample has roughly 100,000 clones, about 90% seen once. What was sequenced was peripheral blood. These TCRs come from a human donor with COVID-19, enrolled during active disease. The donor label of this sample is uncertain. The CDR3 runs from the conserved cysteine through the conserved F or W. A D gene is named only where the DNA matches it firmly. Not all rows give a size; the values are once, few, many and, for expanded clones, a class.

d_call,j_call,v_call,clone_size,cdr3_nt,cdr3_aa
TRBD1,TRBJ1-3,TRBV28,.,TGTGCCAGCAGCAGACAGGGGGCCAGAAACACCATATATTTT,CASSRQGARNTIYF
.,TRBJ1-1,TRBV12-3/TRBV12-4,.,TGTGCCAGCAGTCCCCGGGAGACTGAAGCTTTCTTT,CASSPRETEAFF
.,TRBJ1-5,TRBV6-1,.,TGTGCCAGCAGTGAATTGGCAGGGCCGAATCAGCCCCAGCATTTT,CASSELAGPNQPQHF
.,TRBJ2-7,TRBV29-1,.,TGCAGCGTTTCAGACAGCGCCTACGAGCAGTACTTC,CSVSDSAYEQYF
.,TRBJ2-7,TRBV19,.,TGTGCCAGTAGTACCTTCATCTTTCGAAGAGGGAGCGCCTACGAGCAGTACTTC,CASSTFIFRRGSAYEQYF
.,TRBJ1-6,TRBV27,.,TGTGCCAGCAGGAAGTCCCTAGAGTCACCCCTCCACTTT,CASRKSLESPLHF
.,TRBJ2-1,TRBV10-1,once,TGCGCCAGCAGTGAGCGGCCTAGCGCAGAGCAGTTCTTC,CASSERPSAEQFF
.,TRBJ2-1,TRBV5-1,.,TGCGCCAGCAGCTTGGCATTGGCGAGGAAGCAGTTCTTC,CASSLALARKQFF
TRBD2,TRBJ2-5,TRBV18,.,TGTGCCAGCTCACCCACGCTAGCGGGAGAAGAGACCCAGTACTTC,CASSPTLAGEETQYF
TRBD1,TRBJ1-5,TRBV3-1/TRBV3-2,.,TGTGCCAGCAGCCTCGGGACAGGATTAAGGAGCAATCAGCCCCAGCATTTT,CASSLGTGLRSNQPQHF
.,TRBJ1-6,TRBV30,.,TGTGCCTGGGGCAGAAGCTCCTATAATTCACCCCTCCACTTT,CAWGRSSYNSPLHF
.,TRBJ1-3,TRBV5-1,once,TGCGCCAGCAGCTTGGACGGTTTCGACACCATATATTTT,CASSLDGFDTIYF
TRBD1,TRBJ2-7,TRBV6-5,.,TGTGCCAGCAGTAGGGGACAGGGAATTTACGAGCAGTACTTC,CASSRGQGIYEQYF
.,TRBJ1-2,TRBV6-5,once,TGTGCCAGCAGTTACTATGGGGGCGGAGAGTATGGCTACACCTTC,CASSYYGGGEYGYTF
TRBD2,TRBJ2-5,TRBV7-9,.,TGTGCCAGCAGCCGGACTAGCGAGGGGGGGACCCAGTACTTC,CASSRTSEGGTQYF
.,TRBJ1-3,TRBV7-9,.,TGTGCCGCGTCGGGGGGGTATTTTGGAAACACCATATATTTT,CAASGGYFGNTIYF
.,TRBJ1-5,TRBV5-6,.,TGTGCCAGCAGCTTGGCCTTCAGTAGCAATCAGCCCCAGCATTTT,CASSLAFSSNQPQHF
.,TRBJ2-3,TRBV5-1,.,TGCGCCAGCCTCCTCTTGGGGGGTGATGATACGCAGTATTTT,CASLLLGGDDTQYF
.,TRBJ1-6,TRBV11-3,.,TGTGCCAGCGGCTCTTCGGGGAGGAATTCACCCCTCCACTTT,CASGSSGRNSPLHF
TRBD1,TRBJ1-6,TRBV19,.,TGTGCCAGTAGTACCCCGGACAGGGAGGATAATTCACCCCTCCACTTT,CASSTPDREDNSPLHF
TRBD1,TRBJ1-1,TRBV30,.,TGTGCCTGTTCGGGACAGTTGAACACTGAAGCTTTCTTT,CACSGQLNTEAFF
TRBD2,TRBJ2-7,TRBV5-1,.,TGCGCCAGCAGCCAGACTAGCGGGGGGACCTACGAGCAGTACTTC,CASSQTSGGTYEQYF
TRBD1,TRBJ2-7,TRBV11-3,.,TGTGCCAGCAGCTACGGGACAGGGGGCGAGCAGTACTTC,CASSYGTGGEQYF
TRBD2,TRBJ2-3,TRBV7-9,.,TGTGCCAGCAGCTTAAGACTAGCGGGGGGACTCACAGATACGCAGTATTTT,CASSLRLAGGLTDTQYF